This T cell receptor beta chain was found in a study of beta chain features in type 1 diabetes listed by TCRdb under 2018. Study-wide context: No differences in mean age, gender distribution, total cell number or subset yield were found between patients and healthy donors. Across all samples, approximately 98,000,000 sorted cells were examined, and cell number per subset correlated strongly with RNA yield. The study compared TCRB repertoires of sorted circulating CD4+ T cell subsets between recently diagnosed type 1 diabetes patients and matched healthy donors. Regulatory and stem cell-like memory subsets were isolated from only 8 patients and roughly 8 healthy donors, whereas naive and central memory subsets came from all 30 or so donors.

From each donor, a single peripheral blood sample of about 100 mL on average was drawn into heparinised tubes. A BD FACSAria II and a panel including CD45RO, CCR7, CD25, CD127, CD95 and CD27 were used to sort naive, central memory, regulatory and stem cell-like memory CD4+ T cells. All sorted populations exceeded 95% purity. PBMCs were isolated immediately by Lymphoprep density gradient centrifugation and stained directly without culture. So that batch effects would be minimized, each experiment stained and sorted samples in pairs, pairing one healthy donor with one patient. Trimming at the junction amounts to 6 bases on V and 1 base on J, and the germline ends lie 13 bases apart. CDR1 SGHRS and CDR2 YFSETQ are derived from the germline V gene. The CDR3 sequence holds 14 residues, the cysteine and phenylalanine included. Left in the record is the CDR3 DNA by itself, 42 bases read in frame from the first base.

In its sample, this clone was seen a few times. Which antigen it targets is not known. No qualities accompany the bases; no much larger clone lies one base away. The entire isolated RNA was reverse transcribed using the High Capacity cDNA Reverse Transcription Kit, and thus expressed TCRB transcripts were sequenced. Naive, central memory and regulatory T cell samples underwent deep immunoSEQ sequencing, averaging around 4 million total reads per sample. Sorted cells were lysed in RLT buffer and RNA was extracted with DNase-treated RNeasy Micro or Mini kits, depending on cell number. Each cell subset was processed separately to prevent cross-contamination, with patient and healthy donor samples processed together. The immunoSEQ multiplex PCR was used to amplify TCRB sequences from cDNA, yielding 87-bp fragments that span the CDR3 region. Amplicons were sequenced on the Illumina HiSeq platform. The paper's processing steps were these. Synthetic template baselines were used to correct PCR bias computationally, reads within Hamming distance 2 were collapsed, and singletons that could not be merged were discarded. By aligning reads against IMGT, V, D and J genes, CDR3 length, and insertions or deletions at six rearrangement sites were assigned. Within each subset, clonotype counts were normalized to sorted cell number, and only after that were true diversity and Gini coefficients computed with the tcR R package. Repertoire sharing was quantified using the overlap coefficient calculated on TCRB nucleotide sequences. This immuneACCESS table, as held by TCRdb, lists in-frame sequences with V and J called but not all clones. Of the missing ones, under half trace to an unresolved V gene in checked studies; the others have no known cause. D and trimming come from the DNA, and the V and J calls and clone size come from that table. The sample data list over 25,000 clones, and roughly 50% of these were observed just once. The top ten constitute 1.4% to 1.5% of the sample.

What the research found in general, with its limitations: Only small numbers of individuals were included in the HLA sub-analyses, which left unresolved whether HLA type had any influence on TCRB rearrangement. Naive, central memory and regulatory TCRB repertoires appeared to be more alike among patients than among healthy donors. Shorter templates might be favored by PCR, yet because patient and control samples were amplified and corrected together, any such skew would affect both groups equally. At VDJ recombination sites, patients with type 1 diabetes made fewer insertions and deleted more nucleotides, a pattern implying thymic rearrangement abnormalities. A moderate but significant shortening of TCRB CDR3 length was observed in type 1 diabetes patients in all four CD4+ subsets. Because cDNA was sequenced instead of genomic DNA, highly expressing activated cells could be over-represented, though the groups showed no difference in activation or CD3 levels.

Material for sequencing was Tregs from blood. The cell subset or site label of this sample denotes: regulatory CD4+ T cells. The chain is encoded by TRBV5-1 joined to TRBJ1-1; TRBD1 is a possible D gene, resting on 6 matching bases. This receptor was identified in a young woman with type 1 diabetes. The DNA sequence is as follows: TGCGCCAGCAAAGAACAGGGACAGAACACTGAAGCTTTCTTT. The encoded protein is CASKEQGQNTEAFF.